The clone carrying this TCR beta chain showed up just once. Its antigen remains unknown. The sample originates from a study of a mutant IDH1 vaccine in newly diagnosed glioma. Study details: Once 4-6 weeks had passed after radiotherapy alone, vaccination started, or it started with temozolomide cycles. Standard pretreatment was either radiotherapy, temozolomide, or, for most, radiochemotherapy with temozolomide. Visits designated V12 and V13 were conducted at weeks 35 and 47, respectively.

The method was immunoSEQ multiplex PCR; TCRdb's version includes in-frame clones alone and lacks a portion of them. This table has approximately 60,000 clones, around 86% appearing once. Time point here: week 47, end of study. Each dose delivered 300 ug of mutant IDH1 20-mer peptide subcutaneously with imiquimod. This sequence originates from a man in his thirties or forties with glioma. The source material was PBMCs, sampled from a glioma patient whose treatment included an IDH1 peptide vaccine.

CDR3 nucleotides: TGTGCCAGCAGCTTAGTGACAGGCCAGTCGCAGCCCCAGCATTTT. It specifies CASSLVTGQSQPQHF. The chain joins TRBV7-2 to TRBJ1-5, with TRBD1 as a possible D gene (6 bases). CDR1 and CDR2 (germline): SGHTA, FQGNSA. Trimming stripped 1 base from V and 7 bases from J, with 14 bases between. This CDR3 is 15 amino acids long.